The next 9 T cell receptor beta chains were all read from a single sample in a study of T cells in Graves' hyperthyroidism and ophthalmopathy. RNA transcripts gave rise to amplified TCR beta CDR3 regions. A set of HTBI primers served as the primers for a first-round RT-PCR of the TCR CDR3. In TCRdb, the multiplex PCR reads were re-called with MiXCR into one record per CDR3 protein. The sample includes approximately 620,000 distinct CDR3 sequences, more than 15% of them seen just once. Sequencing input: blood. Receptors were obtained from a woman aged 40 to 55 with Graves' ophthalmopathy.

This clonotype was counted many times. V gene TRBV5-1 combines with J gene TRBJ2-3, with TRBD1 matching 9 bases. V lost 0 bases and J lost 3; bases outside the gene matches: 2. The germline gives CDR1 SGHRS, CDR2 YFSETQ. CDR3 size: 15 residues. CDR3 in DNA: TGCGCCAGCAGCTTGGCAGGACAGGGGACAGATACGCAGTATTTT. Residues: CASSLAGQGTDTQYF. Supplemented by reference TRBV5-1 and TRBJ2-3, the full variable domain reads KAGVTQTPRYLIKTRGQQVTLSCSPISGHRSVSWYQQTPGQGLQFLFEYFSETQRNKGNFPGRFSGRQFSNSRSEMNVSTLELGDSALYLCASSLAGQGTDTQYFGPGTRLTVL.

The J gene is TRBJ2-3, the V gene TRBV28; 7 bases fit TRBD2. V lost 5 bases to trimming and J lost 2 bases; unmatched junction nucleotides: 13. Germline CDR1 MDHEN, CDR2 SYDVKM. This CDR3 is built from 17 residues. CDR3: CASSPLSLAGNTDTQYF. In DNA form, the CDR3 reads TGTGCCAGCAGTCCCCTATCTTTAGCGGGCAACACAGATACGCAGTATTTT.

The chain has TRBV27 and TRBJ2-2; 10 nucleotides match TRBD1. J was trimmed by 4 bases and V by 6 bases; bases with no gene match: 5. Germline-derived CDR1 and CDR2 are MNHEY and SMNVEV (reference sequence). CDR3 length: 15 residues. The CDR3 nucleotides read TGTGCCAGCAGGACAGGGGGCGCGGGCACCGGGGAGCTGTTTTTT. This translates into CASRTGGAGTGELFF.

This clonotype has a handful of counts. Given a much more abundant clone one base away, this may be a read error. The rearrangement links TRBV3-1 to TRBJ1-2, with D possibly TRBD1 on 6 matching bases. V was shortened by 0 bases and J by 3 bases, with 17 bases between the two germline ends. Per germline, CDR1 LGHDT and CDR2 YNNKEL (reference sequence). The CDR3 is 17 residues long. For the CDR3, the DNA is TGTGCCAGCAGCCAAGACGATCACCGGGACAACGACTATGGCTACACCTTC. Translation gives CASSQDDHRDNDYGYTF.

The chain combines TRBV5-1 with TRBJ2-7, with TRBD1 matching 7 bases. CDR1 SGHRS and CDR2 YFSETQ come from the germline V gene. The junction had 7 bases not matched to a gene; V was cut back by 0 bases and J by 1 base. The CDR3 is 16 amino acids. CDR3 region: CASSLARGGRSYEQYF. The CDR3 nucleotides are TGCGCCAGCAGCTTGGCTAGAGGGGGCAGGTCCTACGAGCAGTACTTC.

The rearrangement uses TRBV5-1 and TRBJ2-7; 7 bases fit TRBD1. CDR1 SGHRS and CDR2 YFSETQ come from the germline V gene. The CDR3 extends over 16 amino acids. The V gene end was trimmed by 1 base and the J gene end by 0 bases; junction bases not matched to a gene: 7. The CDR3, as DNA: TGCGCCAGCAGCTTGCGTACGGGACAGAGCTCCTACGAGCAGTACTTC. It yields the protein CASSLRTGQSSYEQYF.

This clonotype appeared many times. The CDR3 is CASSQFALPQETQYF. The CDR3 DNA follows: TGTGCCAGCAGCCAGTTCGCACTCCCCCAAGAGACCCAGTACTTC. V gene TRBV3-1 combines with J gene TRBJ2-5; no reliable D call. Germline V gene sequence: CDR1 LGHDT, CDR2 YNNKEL (reference sequence). V dropped 3 bases and J dropped 1 base, with 12 bases sitting between them. The CDR3 covers 15 residues.

The chain joins TRBV5-1 to TRBJ2-3, with D perhaps matching TRBD2 (7 bases). CDR3 length equals 15 residues. CDR1 is SGHRS and CDR2 is YFSETQ in the germline V gene. V was cut by 0 bases and J by 5 bases, with 13 bases left in between. DNA of the CDR3: TGCGCCAGCAGCTTGGGTGGGGGGGGCAAAGATACGCAGTATTTT. It is translated as CASSLGGGGKDTQYF.

This clonotype appeared once. The junction shows a germline mismatch at one end, possibly a read error. The rearrangement links TRBV7-9 to TRBJ1-1, with 8 bases lining up with TRBD1. The germline V gene has CDR1 SEHNR and CDR2 FQNEAQ (reference sequence). This CDR3 has 20 residues. DNA of the CDR3: TGTGCCAGCAGCCATAGGGGGGGGCAGGGGGCAGTCGACATGAACACTAAAGCTTTCTTT. Translation: CASSHRGGQGAVDMNTKAFF.